The clone carrying this T cell receptor (beta chain) was seen more than once but under ten times. Its matching antigen is unknown. This record belongs to a study of cytomegalovirus exposure and HLA in healthy donors. Study-level findings and limits: A few of the chains that were CMV-associated were confirmed in vitro to be specific for CMV antigens.

Clones were sequenced by immunoSEQ multiplex PCR, and TCRdb holds only the in-frame ones, with some missing. This sample has some 170,000 clones, with 85% found just once. The CDR3 is 15 amino acids. V dropped 4 bases and J dropped 3; count of bases not matched to a gene: 6. Germline CDR1 and CDR2: MGHRA and YSYEKL. This chain connects TRBV4-1 to TRBJ1-5; 7 bases map to TRBD1. The sample was PBMCs. This TCR came from a man in his thirties or forties in good health and CMV-seropositive. The CDR3 region is CASSPRTGYNQPQHF. The CDR3 bases are TGCGCCAGCAGCCCCCGGACAGGTTACAATCAGCCCCAGCATTTT.